This note documents a single T cell receptor beta chain sequence. This entry belongs to a study of blood T cell repertoires in COVID-19. Study details: Whether acute or convalescent, the COVID-19 samples came from the United States, Italy and Spain.

The ends were cut back, 0 bases at V and 8 bases at J, with 14 bases in the middle. Germline CDR1 reads SEHNR; CDR2 reads FQNEAQ (reference sequence). CDR3 length: 16 amino acids. Using immunoSEQ multiplex PCR, the repertoire was profiled, and TCRdb retains in-frame clones only, with some absent. Among approximately 90,000 clones listed, 90% were seen once. The sequencing sample was made of peripheral blood. The V and J genes are TRBV7-9 and TRBJ1-6; TRBD1 is a possible D gene (5 bases). This receptor was identified in a man aged 55 to 70 with acute or convalescent COVID-19. The CDR3 protein is CASSLASGRKDSPLHF. CDR3 DNA sequence: TGTGCCAGCAGCTTAGCCTCAGGGCGGAAAGATTCACCCCTCCACTTT.